This TCR beta chain derives from a study of shared clonotypes between healthy human individuals (dated by TCRdb to the early 2020s). About the full investigation: The cohort comprised two women and a few men aged 18 to 49 years. The study deeply sequenced blood TCR repertoires of five healthy adults to estimate repertoire size and the extent of clonotype sharing between individuals. To increase sequencing depth and limit assay-specific biases, different laboratories used diverse techniques to prepare libraries and sequence TCR repertoires. Leukapheresis yielded between about 0.94 and 9.5 billion PBMCs per donor.

To note about this clone: No antigen is known for it. No quality values exist for individual bases; no much larger clone is one base distant.

Using the deep immunoSEQ assay, TCR CDR3 regions were amplified from genomic DNA by multiplex PCR. For each cell subset, the extracted genomic DNA was distributed evenly across all wells of several immunoSEQ 96-well plates, and each plate served as one replicate. For unsorted PBMC, roughly 330 ng of genomic DNA, equivalent to around 30,000 T cell genomes, went into each replicate PCR. Genomic DNA from unsorted PBMC was sequenced over ten immunoSEQ deep assay plates. The purified libraries were quantified using a Qubit 3.0 fluorometer, sized with a Bioanalyzer 2100, and then quantified again using the KAPA Library Quantification kit. A separate single-read 150-cycle Illumina NextSeq 550 flow cell was used to sequence each immunoSEQ 96-well plate. Per the authors' processing: Because the immunoSEQ output held only junctional sequences and lacked quality scores, the filtering could not match the filtering applied to full-length reads. To assign V/J genes and CDR3, sequences were annotated against IMGT germline references using PyIR, a Python wrapper for IgBLAST v1.9. Reads were removed for weak V/J assignments (E-value above 1e-6), missing CDR3, stop codons, out-of-frame junctions, or ambiguous translated residues. V3J clonotypes were defined by identical inferred V gene, J gene, and CDR3 amino acid sequence. Percentage overlap between repertoires was calculated by dividing the number of shared unique clonotypes by the size of the smaller repertoire. Three approaches were used to assess repertoire richness: RTK rarefaction, the Chao1 estimator, and Recon v2.1 estimates of unobserved clonotypes. Held by TCRdb, this immuneACCESS table contains in-frame sequences only and omits some clones. Under half of the omission traces to an unresolved V gene where checked; the cause of the rest is unknown. Clone size and V and J calls were adopted from that table, with D and trimming inferred from the DNA. The sample table lists about 490,000 clones, 76% of them with a count of one. Of the sample, 10% to 15% is held by the ten largest clones.

Healthy HIV-negative adults with no recently reported acute infections or vaccinations were included as donors. Only Caucasian adults living in Nashville, Tennessee, USA were represented among the donors. For unsorted samples, 100 million or so PBMCs were counted, and genomic DNA was extracted using the QIAamp DNA Blood Mini kit. After blood collection by leukapheresis, PBMCs were isolated using Ficoll-Histopaque density gradient centrifugation and then cryopreserved in the vapor phase of liquid nitrogen. Overall study results and their limits: Pairwise subsampling indicated that sequencing depth was expected to affect the degree of clonotype sharing among donors. The genetic and exposure-history diversity represented was limited by the small number of donors. Sampling was restricted to blood, and TCR repertoires in tissue are likely to differ from TCR repertoires in blood.

This TCR was recovered from a woman aged 40 to 50 in good health. Some clones in this sample may be carry-over from other donors' samples. The sample comprised PBMCs.

The nucleotide sequence reads TGTGCCAGCAGTGACTATTCGACAGGGTCTGGAAACACCATATATTTT. The translation is CASSDYSTGSGNTIYF. The V gene is TRBV6-1 and the J gene is TRBJ1-3; 7 middle bases align to TRBD1. The CDR3 runs 16 residues from the cysteine to the phenylalanine. The entry retains the CDR3 DNA only, 48 bases that are in frame from base 1. CDR1 is given as MNHNS and CDR2 as SASEGT, both from the germline V gene. Trimming takes 3 bases off V and 1 base off J; junction bases not matched to a gene: 6.